Shown below are 19 T cell receptor beta chains from a single sample sequenced in a study of identifying expanded T cells in peripheral blood. Method: immunoSEQ multiplex PCR; TCRdb's copy keeps in-frame clones and lacks some. Here the sample spans 100,000 or so clones, more than 70% being singletons. The sample taken for sequencing was blood. These receptors originate from a person between 18 and 69 years old in good health.

This clone appeared once. The chain combines TRBV19 with TRBJ2-1, with D unclear. CDR1 and CDR2 (germline): LNHDA, SQIVND (reference sequence). Trimming removed 9 bases from V and 3 bases from J, with 12 bases in between. This CDR3 is 13 amino acids long. This CDR3 reads CASQSLGYNEQFF. The CDR3 DNA reads TGTGCCAGCCAATCTTTAGGCTACAATGAGCAGTTCTTC. The full variable domain, with the rest looked up from reference TRBV19 and TRBJ2-1, is DGGITQSPKYLFRKEGQNVTLSCEQNLNHDAMYWYRQDPGQGLRLIYYSQIVNDFQKGDIAEGYSVSREKKESFPLTVTSAQKNPTAFYLCASQSLGYNEQFFGPGTRLTVL.

The CDR3 DNA follows: TGCGCCAGCAGCTTGGGGGTGACAACCTCTGGAAACACCATATATTTT. Translated, it gives CASSLGVTTSGNTIYF. The V gene is TRBV5-1, the J gene TRBJ1-3; D gene unclear. CDR1 and CDR2 from the germline V gene are SGHRS and YFSETQ. This CDR3 comprises 16 residues. Between the trimmed V and J ends, which lost 0 bases and 0 bases, there was a span of 10 bases.

As DNA, the CDR3 is TGTGCCTGGGCGGACAGCTTCTCTGGAAACACCATATATTTT. It encodes CAWADSFSGNTIYF. The V call is TRBV30, the J call TRBJ1-3, with D possibly TRBD1 on 6 matching bases. Trimming took off 5 bases at V and 0 bases at J, with 11 bases between the two ends. CDR1 GTSNPN and CDR2 SVGIG come from the germline V gene (reference sequence). The CDR3 has 14 amino acids.

The V gene is TRBV7-2, the J gene TRBJ2-7; 8 bases align to TRBD1. Per the germline V gene, CDR1 is SGHTA and CDR2 is FQGNSA. The ends lost 2 bases at V and 0 bases at J; junction bases unmatched: 3. The CDR3 has 15 residues. The CDR3 bases are TGTGCCAGCAGCTTACAGCAGGGGGCCTCCTACGAGCAGTACTTC. It specifies CASSLQQGASYEQYF. The full variable domain, rest sourced from reference TRBV7-2 and TRBJ2-7, is GAGVSQSPSNKVTEKGKDVELRCDPISGHTALYWYRQSLGQGLEFLIYFQGNSAPDKSGLPSDRFSAERTGGSVSTLTIQRTQQEDSAVYLCASSLQQGASYEQYFGPGTRLTVT.

The rearrangement joins TRBV28 to TRBJ2-7, with a possible D match to TRBD1 (5 bases). With 3 bases removed from V and 6 bases from J, the gap between germline ends came to 9 bases. The CDR3 consists of 12 residues. Per the germline V gene, CDR1 is MDHEN and CDR2 is SYDVKM. DNA for the CDR3: TGTGCCAGCAGTTTTATTAGGGGCGAGCAGTACTTC. This sequence encodes CASSFIRGEQYF.

The chain links TRBV5-1 to TRBJ2-1; 11 nucleotides agree with TRBD2. CDR1 and CDR2 (germline): SGHRS, YFSETQ. CDR3 length equals 16 residues. V shed 1 base and J 4 bases; nucleotides not matched to a gene: 4. The CDR3 here is CASSLNSGGAYNEQFF. CDR3 nucleotides: TGCGCCAGCAGCTTGAATAGCGGGGGGGCGTACAATGAGCAGTTCTTC.

V is TRBV6-5 and J is TRBJ2-5; a weak D match, TRBD1 (6 bases). CDR1 MNHEY and CDR2 SVGAGI come from the germline V gene. The CDR3 is 13 residues long. The V gene lost 6 bases and the J gene lost 2 bases, with 10 bases spanning the gap. This chain's CDR3 is CASSPQGQETQYF. CDR3 nucleotides: TGTGCCAGCAGCCCTCAGGGGCAAGAGACCCAGTACTTC.

This chain links TRBV6-6 with TRBJ2-7; TRBD2 matches 10 bases. V was pared by 8 bases and J by 3 bases, with 7 bases of the junction left unmatched. Germline CDR1 MNHNY, CDR2 SVGAGI (reference sequence). The CDR3 sequence is 14 residues long. CDR3 residues: CASGISGGGYEQYF. In nucleotides, the CDR3 is TGTGCCAGCGGGATAAGCGGGGGGGGCTACGAGCAGTACTTC.

V gene TRBV5-1 combines with J gene TRBJ2-1; 11 bases fit TRBD2. V lost 3 bases to trimming and J lost 7 bases; unmatched junction nucleotides: 6. Germline V gene data show CDR1 as SGHRS and CDR2 as YFSETQ. CDR3 length: 15 amino acids. The CDR3 is CASSYSGGAPNEQFF. In DNA, the CDR3 is TGCGCCAGCAGCTATAGCGGGGGGGCCCCGAATGAGCAGTTCTTC.

V gene TRBV6-6 combines with J gene TRBJ2-2; D not certain. The CDR3 has 16 residues. The ends were cut back, 5 bases at V and 0 bases at J, with 13 bases in the middle. Germline V gene lookup returns CDR1 MNHNY and CDR2 SVGAGI (reference sequence). CDR3: CASSKTGSTNTGELFF. The CDR3 bases are TGTGCCAGCAGTAAAACGGGCAGTACGAACACCGGGGAGCTGTTTTTT.

This chain connects TRBV7-9 to TRBJ1-1, with no clear D. Germline CDR1 reads SEHNR; CDR2 reads FQNEAQ (reference sequence). The V end was cut by 1 base, the J end by 7 bases, with 13 bases between. This CDR3 has 14 residues. In DNA form, the CDR3 reads TGTGCCAGCAGCTTAGATACGGCGGGAGATGAAGCTTTCTTT. It translates to CASSLDTAGDEAFF.

This sequence joins TRBV18 and TRBJ2-7, with a weak D call TRBD2 (5 bases). Trimming removed 6 bases from V and 1 base from J, with 7 bases in between. This CDR3 is built from 12 residues. Germline V gene lookup returns CDR1 KGHSH and CDR2 LQKENI. CDR3 sequence: CASSTGSYEQYF. The CDR3 DNA follows: TGTGCCAGCTCCACGGGATCCTACGAGCAGTACTTC.

The chain uses TRBV7-9 and TRBJ1-5, with TRBD1 identical over 9 bases. The V and J ends lost 5 bases and 4 bases, in that order; junction bases with no gene match: 6. The length of the CDR3 is 15 residues. Germline lookup yields CDR1 SEHNR and CDR2 FQNEAQ (reference sequence). In DNA, the CDR3 is TGTGCCAGCAGCGGACAGGGGCCTAAAAATCAGCCCCAGCATTTT. Translation: CASSGQGPKNQPQHF. Complete variable domain (other parts from reference TRBV7-9 and TRBJ1-5): DTGVSQNPRHKITKRGQNVTFRCDPISEHNRLYWYRQTLGQGPEFLTYFQNEAQLEKSRLLSDRFSAERPKGSFSTLEIQRTEQGDSAMYLCASSGQGPKNQPQHFGDGTRLSIL.

V is TRBV5-6 and J is TRBJ2-5; D is tentatively TRBD1 or TRBD2 (5 bases each). The V and J ends lost 2 bases and 8 bases respectively, with 13 bases between them. This CDR3 region has 13 residues. CDR1 SGHDT and CDR2 YYEEEE come from the germline V gene. The CDR3 here is CASSFPRDGTQYF. CDR3 coding DNA: TGTGCCAGCAGCTTCCCCAGGGACGGTACCCAGTACTTC.

J is TRBJ2-2 and V is TRBV18, with 9 bases aligning to TRBD1. Trimming took 3 bases from V and 7 from J; bases not matched to a gene: 6. CDR3 length: 15 amino acids. Germline V gene data show CDR1 as KGHSH and CDR2 as LQKENI. This CDR3 is CASSPGQGRFGELFF. The CDR3, as DNA: TGTGCCAGCTCACCCGGACAGGGGCGTTTCGGGGAGCTGTTTTTT.

This chain joins TRBV9 and TRBJ1-6; D uncertain. Germline CDR1 is SGDLS and CDR2 is YYNGEE. With 4 bases removed from V and 3 bases from J, the gap between germline ends came to 11 bases. CDR3 length equals 15 residues. Here the CDR3 reads CASSPRESYNSPLHF. Here the CDR3 DNA reads TGTGCCAGCAGCCCCCGCGAGAGCTATAATTCACCCCTCCACTTT. Full variable domain (rest looked up from reference TRBV9 and TRBJ1-6): DSGVTQTPKHLITATGQRVTLRCSPRSGDLSVYWYQQSLDQGLQFLIQYYNGEERAKGNILERFSAQQFPDLHSELNLSSLELGDSALYFCASSPRESYNSPLHFGNGTRLTVT.

The chain recombines TRBV30 with TRBJ1-1, with TRBD1 identical over 11 bases. Germline loops: CDR1 GTSNPN, CDR2 SVGIG (reference sequence). CDR3 size: 13 residues. The chain's CDR3 is CALRGQGDTEAFF. CDR3 DNA sequence: TGTGCTTTGAGGGGACAGGGGGACACTGAAGCTTTCTTT.

The rearrangement joins TRBV5-6 to TRBJ1-1; 8 bases align to TRBD1. V dropped 7 bases and J dropped 4; count of bases not matched to a gene: 6. Germline V CDR1 and CDR2: SGHDT, YYEEEE. CDR3 length: 13 residues. CDR3 sequence (DNA): TGTGCCAGCGCCCTAGACAGGGGCACTGAAGCTTTCTTT. It codes for CASALDRGTEAFF. Using reference TRBV5-6 and TRBJ1-1 for the parts outside the CDR3, the full variable domain is DAGVTQSPTHLIKTRGQQVTLRCSPKSGHDTVSWYQQALGQGPQFIFQYYEEEERQRGNFPDRFSGHQFPNYSSELNVNALLLGDSALYLCASALDRGTEAFFGQGTRLTVV.

V gene TRBV7-2 combines with J gene TRBJ2-2; TRBD2 matches at 12 bases. Germline V CDR1 and CDR2: SGHTA, FQGNSA. The CDR3 has 19 amino acids. The trim removed 4 bases at V and 4 bases at J, leaving 13 bases unmatched. CDR3 coding DNA: TGTGCCAGCAGCTGGAGGCCCGGACTAGCGGGACCTCTCACCGGGGAGCTGTTTTTT. This gives the protein CASSWRPGLAGPLTGELFF.